The present T cell receptor beta chain was sequenced within a study of Ad26.COV2.S vaccination and SARS-CoV-2 variants. About the study: By the intramuscular route, Ad26.COV2.S was given once, or twice 56 days apart.

TCRdb's table, derived via immunoSEQ multiplex PCR, lists solely in-frame clones and lacks some. Of about 680,000 clones in the sample, 89% were seen once. V lost 5 bases and J lost 3, with 7 bases in between. This CDR3 is 12 amino acids long. Per the germline V gene, CDR1 is LNHDA and CDR2 is SQIVND (reference sequence). Specified treatment: roughly 18 received Ad26.COV2.S at low or high dose, single or two shots; 5 received placebo; per-sample allocation not given. Day 63 after the first vaccine or placebo injection was the time point for sampling. A Boston adult aged 18-55 years was the donor. The administered vaccine (an Ad26 vector) expressed Wuhan-strain SARS-CoV-2 spike. Study findings and constraints: Vaccine recipients had higher spike-specific TCR breadth than placebo recipients.

Turning to this clone: What it binds is unknown.

The specimen comprised peripheral blood, sampled in a trial of Ad26.COV2.S vaccine versus placebo. V is TRBV19 and J is TRBJ1-1; D gene uncertain. This TCR was sampled from a person between 18 and 59 years old who received the Ad26.COV2.S COVID-19 vaccine or a placebo. In DNA form, the CDR3 reads TGTGCCAGTAGTCGAGCTTACACTGAAGCTTTCTTT. It specifies CASSRAYTEAFF.